The entry below gives a single T cell receptor (beta chain) sequence along with its context. This sample stems from a study of T-cell reconstitution after alpha-beta-depleted transplantation in children. Unique molecular identifiers were used to barcode this TCRbeta library. A single record per CDR3 protein comes from TCRdb applying MiXCR to the PCR reads. Of over 550,000 distinct CDR3 sequences in the sample, about 10% were seen once. With 5 bases clipped from V and 3 bases from J, the junction kept 4 bases outside the gene matches. The CDR3 length is 13 residues. Per germline, CDR1 SGHTA and CDR2 FQGNSA.

This TCR came from a human donor who donated a stem cell graft to a child with acute myeloid leukemia. Sequenced here: PBMCs from the stem cell graft donor, sampled from the stem cell graft. J is TRBJ2-7 and V is TRBV7-2; 7 nucleotides line up with TRBD2. CDR3 region: CASSNRDYYEQYF. CDR3 DNA sequence: TGTGCCAGCAGCAACCGGGACTACTACGAGCAGTACTTC.